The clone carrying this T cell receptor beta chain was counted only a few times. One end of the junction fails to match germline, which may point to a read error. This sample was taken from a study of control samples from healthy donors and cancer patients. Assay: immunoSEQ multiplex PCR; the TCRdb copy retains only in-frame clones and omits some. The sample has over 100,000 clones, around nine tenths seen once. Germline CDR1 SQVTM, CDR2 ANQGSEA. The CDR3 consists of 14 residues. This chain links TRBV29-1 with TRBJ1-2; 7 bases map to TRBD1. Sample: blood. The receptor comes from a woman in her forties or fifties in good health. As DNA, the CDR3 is TGCAGCGTTGAATTCACGGGGACAGTTTATGGCTACGCCTTC. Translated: CSVEFTGTVYGYAF.